These T cell receptor beta chains were read from a single sample in a study of OX40 agonist ivuxolimab in advanced cancers. The protocol was immunoSEQ multiplex PCR, while the TCRdb copy is restricted to in-frame clones and leaves out a portion. The sample holds 65,000 to 80,000 clones, around 83% seen once. The sample consisted of CD4+ or CD8+ T cells sorted from blood, taken in a trial of the OX40 agonist ivuxolimab. Source of these receptors: an adult with an advanced solid tumor such as melanoma, head and neck, liver or kidney cancer. Each CDR3 is given with its conserved first and last residue. D genes are given only for firm matches. Clone size is shown for a subset of rows, as once, few, many or a class of expanded clone.

abundance,d_gene,v_gene,j_gene,CDR3nt,CDR3aa
.,.,TRBV6-5,TRBJ2-6,TGTGCCAGCGGGATCTCTGGGGCCAACGTCCTGACTTTC,CASGISGANVLTF
.,TRBD2,TRBV7-3,TRBJ2-5,TGTGCCAGCAGCCGGACTAGCGGGAGAAAGGTGGAGACCCAGTACTTC,CASSRTSGRKVETQYF
.,TRBD1,TRBV6-5,TRBJ1-4,TGTGCCAGCAGTTTAGGAGGACAGGGGTTTGAAAAACTGTTTTTT,CASSLGGQGFEKLFF
.,.,TRBV21-1,TRBJ1-3,TGTGCCAGCAGCAAAGCACCCCGAAAGCTCGTTTCAGGGGGCAAAGGAAACACCATATATTTT,CASSKAPRKLVSGGKGNTIYF
.,TRBD1,TRBV10-2,TRBJ2-2,TGCGCCAGCAGGACAGGGGGCGCGGGCACCGGGGAGCTGTTTTTT,CASRTGGAGTGELFF
.,TRBD1,TRBV5-4,TRBJ1-4,TGTGCCAGCAGCTTCGGGGGACAGGGGGCAGGCAAACTGTTTTTT,CASSFGGQGAGKLFF
few,.,TRBV10-3,TRBJ1-3,TGTGCCACCGTACAGGGACGGGACACCATATATTTT,CATVQGRDTIYF
.,.,TRBV4-1,TRBJ2-2,TGCGCCAGCAGCCAAGTTCCCCCGGGCGGTGGCACCGGGGAGCTGTTTTTT,CASSQVPPGGGTGELFF
.,.,TRBV18,TRBJ1-2,TGTGCCAGCTCACCAGGAGATGGCTACACCTTC,CASSPGDGYTF
.,TRBD1,TRBV18,TRBJ1-2,TGTGCCAGCTCACTGTCTGTTGGGGACAGGCAAGGCTACACCTTC,CASSLSVGDRQGYTF
.,.,TRBV10-2,TRBJ2-2,TGCGCCAGCAGTGAGTCGGGGAACACCGGGGAGCTGTTTTTT,CASSESGNTGELFF
.,.,TRBV5-1,TRBJ2-2,TGCGCCAGCAGCTTAGGGACCGTGAACACCGGGGAGCTGTTTTTT,CASSLGTVNTGELFF
.,TRBD1,TRBV11-2,TRBJ1-1,TGTGCCAGCAGCTTAGCACAGGGGAAGGAAGCTTTCTTT,CASSLAQGKEAFF
.,.,TRBV5-6,TRBJ1-1,TGTGCCAGCAGCTTGCAGGGAGGCACTGAAGCTTTCTTT,CASSLQGGTEAFF
.,.,TRBV6-1,TRBJ2-5,TGTGCCAGCAGTAGAACTGACGCCCAAGAGACCCAGTACTTC,CASSRTDAQETQYF
.,.,TRBV11-3,TRBJ1-2,TGTGCCAGCAGCTTAGAGGGACTGTGCGCCGCTAACTATGGCTACACCTTC,CASSLEGLCAANYGYTF
.,.,TRBV6-5,TRBJ1-5,TGTGCCAGCAGTTACAGGGGGAATCAGCCCCAGCATTTT,CASSYRGNQPQHF
.,.,TRBV7-9,TRBJ2-2,TGTGCCAGCAGCCGCGGAGGGGGCAACACCGGGGAGCTGTTTTTT,CASSRGGGNTGELFF
.,.,TRBV2,TRBJ2-1,TGTGCCAGCAGCGAACAACTAGGGGAGCAGTTCTTC,CASSEQLGEQFF
.,TRBD2,TRBV5-4,TRBJ2-1,TGTGCCAGCAGACTAGCGGGGGGGCCTTTAAATGAGCAGTTCTTC,CASRLAGGPLNEQFF
.,TRBD2,TRBV5-4,TRBJ2-7,TGTGCCAGCAGCTTAGGGCGGGAGTTGACTCGGGAGCAGTACTTC,CASSLGRELTREQYF
.,TRBD1,TRBV27,TRBJ1-6,TGTGCCAGCAGAGACAGGGGGGGTAGTTCACCCCTCCACTTT,CASRDRGGSSPLHF
.,.,TRBV30,TRBJ1-4,TGTGCCTGGTGTGGCAGGGGAGCGTCTAATGAAAAACTGTTTTTT,CAWCGRGASNEKLFF
.,.,TRBV6-6,TRBJ2-2,TGTGCCGGAAAAGGGGCCGGGGAGCTGTTTTTT,CAGKGAGELFF
.,.,TRBV5-1,TRBJ2-3,TGCGCCAGCAGCTTGGCGCGGGGGCCTGTGGATACGCAGTATTTT,CASSLARGPVDTQYF
.,.,TRBV18,TRBJ2-4,TGTGCCAGCTCACCAGAGCAGTTAGCCAAAAACATTCAGTACTTC,CASSPEQLAKNIQYF
.,.,TRBV7-2,TRBJ2-5,TGTGCCAGCAGCTCATCCCTTAGGGAAGAGACCCAGTACTTC,CASSSSLREETQYF
.,.,TRBV6-6,TRBJ1-5,TGTGCCAGCAGACAAGGACACTCTAGCAATCAGCCCCAGCATTTT,CASRQGHSSNQPQHF
.,.,TRBV7-2,TRBJ2-3,TGTGCCAGCAGCTTAACCGGGGGATACACAGATACGCAGTATTTT,CASSLTGGYTDTQYF
.,.,TRBV20-1,TRBJ2-1,TGCAGTGCTATGCGAAACAATGAGCAGTTCTTC,CSAMRNNEQFF
.,TRBD1,TRBV29-1,TRBJ2-2,TGCAGCGTTATACAGGGGACCGGGGAGCTGTTTTTT,CSVIQGTGELFF
.,TRBD1,TRBV5-1,TRBJ2-7,TGCGCCAGCAGCTTGCCGAACAGGGGGCACGAGCAGTACTTC,CASSLPNRGHEQYF
.,TRBD1,TRBV7-2,TRBJ1-1,TGTGCCAGCAGCCCTCAGGGGGGGACTGAAGCTTTCTTT,CASSPQGGTEAFF
few,.,TRBV2,TRBJ1-1,TGTGCCAGCACTCTACAGGGCGCATACACTGAAGCTTTCTTT,CASTLQGAYTEAFF
.,TRBD1,TRBV5-1,TRBJ2-7,TGCGCCAGCAGCCTGGGACAGGTCGTATCCTACGAGCAGTACTTC,CASSLGQVVSYEQYF
.,TRBD2,TRBV2,TRBJ2-3,TGTGCCAGCAGTCGGGGGGGGGCGACAGATACGCAGTATTTT,CASSRGGATDTQYF
few,.,TRBV18,TRBJ1-3,TGTGCCAGCTCTCTGGGACCGTCTTCTGGAAACACCATATATTTT,CASSLGPSSGNTIYF
.,TRBD1,TRBV7-2,TRBJ1-2,TGTGCCAGCAGCTCCCAGGCAGGGGGCTATGGCTACACCTTC,CASSSQAGGYGYTF
.,TRBD1,TRBV15,TRBJ1-6,TGTGCCACCAGCCGCGGACAGGGGACTAATTCACCCCTCCACTTT,CATSRGQGTNSPLHF
once,TRBD2,TRBV6-5,TRBJ2-1,TGTGCCAGCAGACTAACTAGCGGGACCTACAATGAGCAGTTCTTC,CASRLTSGTYNEQFF
.,.,TRBV11-2,TRBJ1-2,TGTGCCAGCAGCCCCAATCAGGGGATTACCTATGGCTACACCTTC,CASSPNQGITYGYTF
.,TRBD1,TRBV5-1,TRBJ2-2,TGCGCCAGCAGACCCCCAGGACAGGCGAACACCGGGGAGCTGTTTTTT,CASRPPGQANTGELFF
.,TRBD1,TRBV7-9,TRBJ1-2,TGTGCCAGCAGCCCGATGGGGACAGCGACCTATGGCTACACCTTC,CASSPMGTATYGYTF
.,.,TRBV6-5,TRBJ1-6,TGTGCCAGCAGTTACTCCCCCCGGGGCTTGGATTCACCCCTCCACTTT,CASSYSPRGLDSPLHF
few,.,TRBV4-3,TRBJ2-2,TGCGCCAGCAGGTCGGACTTCAACACCGGGGAGCTGTTTTTT,CASRSDFNTGELFF